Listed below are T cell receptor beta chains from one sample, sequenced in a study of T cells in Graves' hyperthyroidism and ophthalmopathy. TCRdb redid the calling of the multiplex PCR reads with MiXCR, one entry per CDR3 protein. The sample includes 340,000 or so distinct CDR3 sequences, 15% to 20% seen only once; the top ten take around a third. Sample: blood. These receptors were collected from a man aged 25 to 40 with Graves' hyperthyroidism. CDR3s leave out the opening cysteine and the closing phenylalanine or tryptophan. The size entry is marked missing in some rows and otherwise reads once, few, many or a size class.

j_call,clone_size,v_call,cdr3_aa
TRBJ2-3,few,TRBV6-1,ASTESGGGKSRGTDTQY
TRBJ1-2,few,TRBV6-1,ASSRRTGRWEAGYT
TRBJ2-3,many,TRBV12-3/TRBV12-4,ASSTHNSSTYTQY
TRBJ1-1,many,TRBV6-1,ASTWTGGMNTEAF
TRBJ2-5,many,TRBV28,ASSLRGRWETQY
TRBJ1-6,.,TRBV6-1,ATPEGSSYNSPLH
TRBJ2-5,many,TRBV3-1,ASSQGHGQGVWGETQY
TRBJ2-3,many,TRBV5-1,ASSTGLAGSTDTQY
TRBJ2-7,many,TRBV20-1,SARTSDTYEQY
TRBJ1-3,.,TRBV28,ASSGDRTHSGNTIY
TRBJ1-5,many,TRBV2,ASSENGRSEPQH
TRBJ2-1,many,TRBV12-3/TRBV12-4,ASSLGDLPYNEQF
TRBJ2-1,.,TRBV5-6,ASSLIPGLAGFNEQF
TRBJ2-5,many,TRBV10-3,ASRGHQETQY
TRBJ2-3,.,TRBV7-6,ASSPTSGRIRGTDTQY
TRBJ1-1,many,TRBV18,ASSPALRNSDTEAF
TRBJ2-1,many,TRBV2,ASSEDRGLYEQF
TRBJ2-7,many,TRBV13,ASSLGGGYNSYEQY
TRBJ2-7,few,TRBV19,ARSPHYEQY
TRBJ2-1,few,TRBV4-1,ASSRELAGVPHEQF
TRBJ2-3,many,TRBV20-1,SARDGRGLAGKGHAATQY
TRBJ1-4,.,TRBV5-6,ASAPRARVGEKLF
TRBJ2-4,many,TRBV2,ASSGGPTGDIQY
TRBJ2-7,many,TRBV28,ASTPSTGSEQY
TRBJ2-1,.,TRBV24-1,ATSDSGLLAYNEQF
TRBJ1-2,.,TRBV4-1,ASSQDGDGNYGYT
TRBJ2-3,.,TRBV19,ASRPSERHDTQY
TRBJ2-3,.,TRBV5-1,ASSAWAGPRTDTQY
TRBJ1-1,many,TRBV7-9,ASRSGNTEAF
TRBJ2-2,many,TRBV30,AWKDRANTGELF
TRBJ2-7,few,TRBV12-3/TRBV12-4,ASSLPGRPPYEQY
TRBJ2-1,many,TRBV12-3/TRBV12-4,ASRGVDNEQF
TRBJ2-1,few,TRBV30,AQKGAGGKNEQF
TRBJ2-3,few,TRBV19,ASRFTRDPGDTQY
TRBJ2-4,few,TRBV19,ASRTLASGIQY
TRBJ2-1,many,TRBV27,ASSNSGPYNEQF
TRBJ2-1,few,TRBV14,ASSLYSGTTNEQF
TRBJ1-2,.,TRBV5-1,ASSLRGTTNYGYT
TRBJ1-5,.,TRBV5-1,ASRKRGQASQEPRH
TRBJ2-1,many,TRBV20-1,SASSSFHSYNEQF
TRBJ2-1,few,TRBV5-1,ASSLDGQGYNEQF
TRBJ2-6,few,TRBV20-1,SVAIWGFGANVLT
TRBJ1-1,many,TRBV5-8,ASNPGQVNTEAF
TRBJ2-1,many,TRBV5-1,ASSFGSVDRGLEQF
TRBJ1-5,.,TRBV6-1,ASSEAFVGGFQPQH
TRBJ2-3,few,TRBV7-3,ASGQGTSGATDTQY
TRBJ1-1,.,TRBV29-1,SVFSPGTGAAF
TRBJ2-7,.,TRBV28,ASRTGTEGHEQY
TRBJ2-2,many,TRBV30,AWSGLAAPGELF
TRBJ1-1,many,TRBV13,ASSSDTANTEAF
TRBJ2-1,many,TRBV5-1,ASSLYSGSTDEQF
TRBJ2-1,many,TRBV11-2,ASSSRSYNEQF
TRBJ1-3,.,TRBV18,ASSPVDRTSGNTIY
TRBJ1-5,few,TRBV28,ASRQRGSNQPQH
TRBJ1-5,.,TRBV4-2,ASSQELTGNSNQPQH